Following are 21 T cell receptor beta chains from one sample sequenced in a study of T cell repertoires in aging, cancer and after chemotherapy (dated by TCRdb to the late 2010s). Data came from an Illumina MiSeq. Multiplex touch-down PCR with a mixed TRB-A/B primer pool was used to amplify rearranged TRB sequences covering the V, D and J segments. The raw public data were reprocessed by TCRdb itself: fastp quality trimming at Q25, MiXCR clonotype calling, in-frame beta chains only. Under each unique CDR3 protein, matching rows form one entry showing the most common genes and DNA. The table for this sample lists 8,100 or so distinct CDR3 sequences; roughly 35% of them were counted only once. The ten largest account for more than 4% of the sample. TCR beta rearrangements were amplified from genomic DNA isolated from peripheral blood, not from sorted cells or RNA. Sequenced: blood. The receptors come from a human donor in good health.

This clonotype showed up just a few times. The V and J genes are TRBV13 and TRBJ2-1; 10 bases map to TRBD2. CDR1 and CDR2 from the germline V gene are PRHDT and FYEKMQ (reference sequence). This CDR3 contains 15 residues. The V segment lost 5 bases and the J segment 8 bases; nucleotides outside the gene matches: 9. The CDR3 DNA is TGTGCCAGCAGCCTCGAGCGGGGGGGGTCCGATGAGCAGTTCTTC. Amino acid sequence: CASSLERGGSDEQFF.

The chain employs TRBV29-1 and TRBJ1-4; D is possibly TRBD1 (6 bases). This CDR3 region has 14 residues. Trimming left V 4 bases short and J 8 bases short, with 17 bases between. Germline lookup yields CDR1 SQVTM and CDR2 ANQGSEA. CDR3 coding DNA: TGCAGCGTTGGGGGGGGGGGGGGCCGGGAAAAACTGTTTTTT. Protein: CSVGGGGGREKLFF.

With respect to this clonotype: A read error may explain this, as a much larger clone is one base away. The chain links TRBV19 to TRBJ2-1; 7 bases are shared with TRBD1. There are 15 residues in the CDR3. CDR1 and CDR2 (germline): LNHDA, SQIVND (reference sequence). The DNA for the CDR3 is TGTCCCAGTCGGGCCCGGGACAGTAGATACAATGAGCAGTTCTTC. Encoded protein: CPSRARDSRYNEQFF.

Comments on this clonotype: A read error may account for a junction end that differs from germline. The CDR3 loop reads CASSQMGESGYTF. The CDR3 DNA sequence: TGCGCCAGCAGCCAGATGGGTGAGAGCGGCTACACCTTC. The chain recombines TRBV5-3 with TRBJ1-2, with D hard to call. TRBV5-3 is flagged as an ORF with uncertain function. This CDR3 is built from 13 residues.

This clonotype is medium-sized in the sample. The chain carries TRBV6-6 and TRBJ2-3; a weak D match, TRBD1 (8 bases). The CDR3 contains 14 residues. The ends were cut back, 7 bases at V and 8 bases at J, with 19 bases in the middle. The germline V gene has CDR1 MNHNY and CDR2 SVGAGI (reference sequence). The CDR3 bases are TGTGCCAGCATCGGACAGGGAGGGGAGCGTACGCAGTATTTT. Its translation is CASIGQGGERTQYF.

The V call is TRBV7-9, the J call TRBJ1-5, with TRBD1 matching over 9 bases. The germline gives CDR1 SEHNR, CDR2 FQNEAQ (reference sequence). The CDR3 is made up of 16 amino acids. The V segment lost 1 base and the J segment 6 bases; nucleotides outside the gene matches: 7. The CDR3 region is CASSLGRTGDGQPQHF. DNA for the CDR3: TGTGCCAGCAGCTTAGGCCGGACAGGGGATGGTCAGCCCCAGCATTTT.

CDR3 in amino acids: CSAHVSGSSYEQYF. The CDR3 bases are TGCAGTGCTCATGTTAGCGGGAGCTCCTACGAGCAGTACTTC. V usage is TRBV20-1 and J usage is TRBJ2-7, with 9 nucleotides matching TRBD2. Germline CDR1 DFQATT, CDR2 SNEGSKA (reference sequence). The CDR3 covers 14 residues. V gave up 5 bases and J gave up 0 bases; unmatched junction bases: 5.

By frequency in the sample, this clonotype is medium-sized. The genes are TRBV29-1 and TRBJ1-2; D not resolved. CDR3 size: 11 residues. V lost 3 bases, J lost 8 bases, and 10 bases lay in between. The V gene's germline CDR1 is SQVTM and CDR2 ANQGSEA. The CDR3 loop reads CSVETGEGYTF. The CDR3 DNA is TGCAGCGTTGAGACCGGGGAGGGCTACACCTTC.

This clonotype is termed medium-sized (0.01 to 0.1%). The chain has TRBV6-5 and TRBJ2-2, with TRBD1 matching over 8 bases. Per the germline V gene, CDR1 is MNHEY and CDR2 is SVGAGI. The CDR3 is 12 residues long. Trimming removed 4 bases from V and 13 bases from J; junction bases left unmatched: 5. The chain's CDR3 is CASSFRQGRLFF. In nucleotides, the CDR3 is TGTGCCAGCAGTTTCAGACAGGGGAGGCTGTTTTTT.

The V call is TRBV12-3 or TRBV12-4, the J call TRBJ2-3; D tentatively reads TRBD1 or TRBD2 (5 bases each). The CDR3 loop spans 16 amino acids. V dropped 5 bases and J dropped 0 bases, with 15 bases sitting between them. The CDR3 here is CASSPPPGPSTDTQYF. CDR3 bases: TGTGCCAGCAGTCCCCCCCCGGGACCTAGCACAGATACGCAGTATTTT.

This chain connects TRBV5-1 to TRBJ2-5; D remains unclear. This CDR3 contains 14 residues. Germline CDR1 reads SGHRS; CDR2 reads YFSETQ. V was pared by 0 bases and J by 1 base, with 7 bases between. The CDR3 DNA is TGCGCCAGCAGCTTGGTTTCCACCCAAGAGACCCAGTACTTC. Translated, it gives CASSLVSTQETQYF.

The chain employs TRBV6-4 and TRBJ2-2; 7 nucleotides align to TRBD2. The CDR3 loop spans 15 amino acids. J lost 3 bases, V lost 9 bases, and 10 bases had no gene match. Germline V lookup: CDR1 MRHNA, CDR2 SNTAGT. The CDR3 spells CARVIGTTYTGELFF. The CDR3 DNA follows: TGTGCCAGAGTAATAGGGACTACCTACACCGGGGAGCTGTTTTTT.

Only a few counts were recorded for this clonotype. The rearrangement joins TRBV19 to TRBJ1-6; D is unresolved. CDR1 and CDR2 (germline): LNHDA, SQIVND (reference sequence). V was trimmed by 3 bases and J by 2 bases, leaving 11 bases between them. The CDR3 is 16 amino acids. The CDR3 here is CASSMKKQTYNSPLHF. CDR3 DNA: TGTGCCAGTAGTATGAAAAAACAGACCTATAATTCACCCCTCCACTTT.

On this clonotype: One base away lies a much larger clone, so this may be a sequencing read error. The V and J genes are TRBV29-1 and TRBJ2-1; maybe TRBD1 (6 bases). The V gene's germline CDR1 is SQVTM and CDR2 ANQGSEA. The CDR3 is 13 residues long. V was clipped by 7 bases and J by 10 bases, with 20 bases between them. The CDR3 DNA reads as TGCAGCGCCCTACAGGGACCTTTAGGCGAGCAGTTCTTC. This gives the protein CSALQGPLGEQFF.

The chain combines TRBV6-2 or TRBV6-3 with TRBJ1-5; the D gene is possibly TRBD1 (5 bases). V was shortened by 2 bases and J by 7 bases, with 9 bases between the two germline ends. The CDR3 runs to 13 residues. Germline V lookup: CDR1 MNHEY, CDR2 SVGEGT. The CDR3 spells CASSYGGAQPQHF. CDR3 in DNA: TGTGCCAGCAGTTACGGAGGGGCCCAGCCCCAGCATTTT.

This clonotype is medium-sized (0.01 to 0.1%). The chain recombines TRBV19 with TRBJ2-7; tentative D call: TRBD2 (5 bases). Deletions cut 6 bases from V and 5 bases from J, with 11 bases between. This CDR3 has 12 residues. CDR1 and CDR2 (germline): LNHDA, SQIVND (reference sequence). CDR3 in amino acids: CASSQTKNEQYF. The DNA of the CDR3 is TGTGCCAGTAGCCAGACTAAGAACGAGCAGTACTTC.

The chain uses TRBV7-2 and TRBJ2-5; D not resolved. The germline gives CDR1 SGHTA, CDR2 FQGNSA. V lost 5 bases, J lost 5 bases, and 12 bases lay in between. The CDR3 totals 13 residues. The CDR3 nucleotides read TGTGCCAGCAGCCCTCTTCTACCCGAGACCCAGTACTTC. Protein product: CASSPLLPETQYF.

The chain uses TRBV6-1 and TRBJ2-3; 12 bases match TRBD1. Germline trimming cut 3 bases from V and 4 bases from J; bases unmatched to any gene: 2. Germline V gene lookup returns CDR1 MNHNS and CDR2 SASEGT. The CDR3 sequence is 15 residues long. In DNA form, the CDR3 reads TGTGCCAGCAGTGAGGGACAGGGGGCATCAGATACGCAGTATTTT. It yields the protein CASSEGQGASDTQYF.

The V gene is TRBV6-1, the J gene TRBJ2-7; 7 nucleotides line up with TRBD1. CDR3 length: 15 amino acids. Trimming cost V 5 bases and J 0 bases; bases outside gene matches: 7. The germline gives CDR1 MNHNS, CDR2 SASEGT. The CDR3 DNA is TGTGCCAGCAGTCTCCGACAGGGCCGCTCCTACGAGCAGTACTTC. Translated: CASSLRQGRSYEQYF.

V gene TRBV7-3 combines with J gene TRBJ2-7, with D possibly being TRBD1 or TRBD2 (5 bases each). CDR1 is SGHTA, CDR2 FQGTGA, per germline. V was shortened by 0 bases and J by 6 bases, with 9 bases between the two germline ends. The CDR3 covers 13 residues. CDR3 residues: CASSLTGTGEQYF. The DNA of the CDR3 is TGTGCCAGCAGCTTAACGGGGACGGGCGAGCAGTACTTC.

The chain links TRBV7-2 to TRBJ1-4; unclear D gene. V was cut by 4 bases and J by 4 bases, with 7 bases left in between. Germline CDR1 and CDR2: SGHTA and FQGNSA. CDR3 size: 13 residues. In DNA form, the CDR3 reads TGTGCCAGCAGCTATAACCGTAATGAAAAACTGTTTTTT. This codes for CASSYNRNEKLFF. Looking up the rest from reference TRBV7-2 and TRBJ1-4 gives the full variable domain: GAGVSQSPSNKVTEKGKDVELRCDPISGHTALYWYRQSLGQGLEFLIYFQGNSAPDKSGLPSDRFSAERTGGSVSTLTIQRTQQEDSAVYLCASSYNRNEKLFFGSGTQLSVL.